Sequencing of this T cell receptor (beta chain) was carried out in a study of cytomegalovirus exposure and HLA in healthy donors. Per germline, CDR1 MGHRA and CDR2 YSYEKL. The CDR3 runs to 17 residues. J lost 4 bases, V lost 6 bases, and 14 bases had no gene match. In the PCR, 60 Vbeta and 13 Jbeta primers were used. Sequencing used immunoSEQ multiplex PCR; TCRdb keeps in-frame clones, though not all of them. This sample's table reports 200,000 to 250,000 clones. The V and J genes are TRBV4-1 and TRBJ2-1; 8 bases map to TRBD1. The sequencing input was PBMCs. This TCR was sampled from a woman in her twenties or thirties in good health and CMV-seropositive. CDR3 protein: CASSLFPSGQVYNEQFF. The CDR3 DNA reads TGCGCCAGCAGTCTTTTTCCCTCGGGACAGGTATACAATGAGCAGTTCTTC.